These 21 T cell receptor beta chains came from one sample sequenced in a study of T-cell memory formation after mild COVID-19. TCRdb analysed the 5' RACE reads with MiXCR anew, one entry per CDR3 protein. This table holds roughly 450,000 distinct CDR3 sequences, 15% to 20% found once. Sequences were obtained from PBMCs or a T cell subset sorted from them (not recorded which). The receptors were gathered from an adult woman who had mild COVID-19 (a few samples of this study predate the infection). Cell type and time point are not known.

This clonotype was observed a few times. This chain's CDR3 is CASSLARHEQYF. The CDR3 nucleotides are TGTGCCAGCAGCTTAGCAAGGCACGAGCAGTACTTC. V is TRBV7-2 and J is TRBJ2-7; D is unclear. The CDR3 length is 12 residues. V was shortened by 0 bases and J by 5 bases, with 5 bases between the two germline ends. Germline values: CDR1 SGHTA, CDR2 FQGNSA.

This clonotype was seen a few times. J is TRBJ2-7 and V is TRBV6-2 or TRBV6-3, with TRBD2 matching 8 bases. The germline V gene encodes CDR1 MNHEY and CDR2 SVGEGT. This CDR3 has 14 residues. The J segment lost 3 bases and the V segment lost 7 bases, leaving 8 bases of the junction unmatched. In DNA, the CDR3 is TGTGCCAGCATGGGGGATAGCGGGAACTACGAGCAGTACTTC. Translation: CASMGDSGNYEQYF.

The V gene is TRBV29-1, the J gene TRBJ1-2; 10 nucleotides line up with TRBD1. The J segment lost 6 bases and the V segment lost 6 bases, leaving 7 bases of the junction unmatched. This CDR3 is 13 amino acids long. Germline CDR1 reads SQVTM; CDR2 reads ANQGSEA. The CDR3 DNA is TGCAGCGTCGACCCGGGACAGGGGCATGGCTACACCTTC. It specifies CSVDPGQGHGYTF.

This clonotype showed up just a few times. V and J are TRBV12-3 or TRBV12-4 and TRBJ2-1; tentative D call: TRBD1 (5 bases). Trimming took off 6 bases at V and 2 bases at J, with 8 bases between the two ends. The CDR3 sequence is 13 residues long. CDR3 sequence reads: CASSDRTYNEQFF. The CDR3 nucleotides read TGTGCCAGCAGCGACAGAACCTACAATGAGCAGTTCTTC.

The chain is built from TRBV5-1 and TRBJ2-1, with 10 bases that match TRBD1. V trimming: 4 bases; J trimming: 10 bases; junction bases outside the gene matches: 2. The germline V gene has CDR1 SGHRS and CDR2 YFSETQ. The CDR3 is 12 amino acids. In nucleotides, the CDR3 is TGCGCCAGCAGCACGACAGGGGGCGAGCAGTTCTTC. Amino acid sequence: CASSTTGGEQFF.

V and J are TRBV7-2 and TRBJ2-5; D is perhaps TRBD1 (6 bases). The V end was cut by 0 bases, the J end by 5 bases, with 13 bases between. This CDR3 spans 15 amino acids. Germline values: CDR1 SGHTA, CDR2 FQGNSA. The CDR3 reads CASSLAAGDGETQYF. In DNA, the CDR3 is TGTGCCAGCAGCTTAGCGGCAGGGGATGGGGAGACCCAGTACTTC. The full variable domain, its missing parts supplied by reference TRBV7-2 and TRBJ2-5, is GAGVSQSPSNKVTEKGKDVELRCDPISGHTALYWYRQSLGQGLEFLIYFQGNSAPDKSGLPSDRFSAERTGGSVSTLTIQRTQQEDSAVYLCASSLAAGDGETQYFGPGTRLLVL.

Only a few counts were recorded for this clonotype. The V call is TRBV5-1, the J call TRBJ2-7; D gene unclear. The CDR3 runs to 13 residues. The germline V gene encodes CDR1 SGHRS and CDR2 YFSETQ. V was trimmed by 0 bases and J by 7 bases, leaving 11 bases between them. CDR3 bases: TGCGCCAGCAGCTTGGCCTACCTGGGGGAGCAGTACTTC. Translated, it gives CASSLAYLGEQYF. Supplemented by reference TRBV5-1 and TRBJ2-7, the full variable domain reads KAGVTQTPRYLIKTRGQQVTLSCSPISGHRSVSWYQQTPGQGLQFLFEYFSETQRNKGNFPGRFSGRQFSNSRSEMNVSTLELGDSALYLCASSLAYLGEQYFGPGTRLTVT.

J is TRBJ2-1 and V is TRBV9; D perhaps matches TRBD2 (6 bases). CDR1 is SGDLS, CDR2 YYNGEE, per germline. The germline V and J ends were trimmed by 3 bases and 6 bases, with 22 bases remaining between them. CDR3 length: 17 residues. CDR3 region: CASSAQGSPAGFNEQFF. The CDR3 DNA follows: TGTGCCAGCAGCGCACAAGGGAGCCCGGCGGGATTCAATGAGCAGTTCTTC.

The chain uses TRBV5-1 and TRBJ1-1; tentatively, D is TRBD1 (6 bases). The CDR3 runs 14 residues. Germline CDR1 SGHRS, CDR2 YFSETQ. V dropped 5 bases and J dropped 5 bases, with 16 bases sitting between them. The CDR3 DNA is TGCGCCAGCAGAGCTACAGGGTGGGAGACTGAAGCTTTCTTT. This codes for CASRATGWETEAFF. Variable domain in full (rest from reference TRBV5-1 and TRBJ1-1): KAGVTQTPRYLIKTRGQQVTLSCSPISGHRSVSWYQQTPGQGLQFLFEYFSETQRNKGNFPGRFSGRQFSNSRSEMNVSTLELGDSALYLCASRATGWETEAFFGQGTRLTVV.

The CDR3 DNA reads TGTGCCAGCAGCGTAGGAGGGAATACGCAGTATTTT. Translation: CASSVGGNTQYF. The J gene is TRBJ2-3, the V gene TRBV9, with D possibly being TRBD2 (5 bases). The V gene lost 0 bases and the J gene lost 7 bases, with 6 bases spanning the gap. Germline values: CDR1 SGDLS, CDR2 YYNGEE. The CDR3 length is 12 residues. Supplemented by reference TRBV9 and TRBJ2-3, the full variable domain reads DSGVTQTPKHLITATGQRVTLRCSPRSGDLSVYWYQQSLDQGLQFLIQYYNGEERAKGNILERFSAQQFPDLHSELNLSSLELGDSALYFCASSVGGNTQYFGPGTRLTVL.

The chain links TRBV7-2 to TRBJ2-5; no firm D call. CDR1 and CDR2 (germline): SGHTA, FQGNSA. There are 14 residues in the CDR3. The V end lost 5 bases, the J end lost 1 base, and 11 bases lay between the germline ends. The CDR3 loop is CASSVAASQETQYF. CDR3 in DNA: TGTGCCAGCAGCGTCGCCGCCTCCCAAGAGACCCAGTACTTC.

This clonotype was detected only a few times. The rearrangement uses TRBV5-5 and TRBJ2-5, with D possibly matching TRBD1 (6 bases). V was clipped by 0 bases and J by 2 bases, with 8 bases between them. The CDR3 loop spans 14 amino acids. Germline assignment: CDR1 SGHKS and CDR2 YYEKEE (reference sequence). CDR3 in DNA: TGTGCCAGCAGCTTGGACCAGGGGCAAGAGACCCAGTACTTC. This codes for CASSLDQGQETQYF.

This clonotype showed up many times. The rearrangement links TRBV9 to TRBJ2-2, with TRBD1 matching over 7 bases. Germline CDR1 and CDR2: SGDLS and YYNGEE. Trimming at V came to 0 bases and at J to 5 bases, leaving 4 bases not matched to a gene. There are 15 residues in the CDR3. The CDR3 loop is CASSVGTGVTGELFF. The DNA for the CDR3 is TGTGCCAGCAGCGTAGGAACAGGGGTAACCGGGGAGCTGTTTTTT.

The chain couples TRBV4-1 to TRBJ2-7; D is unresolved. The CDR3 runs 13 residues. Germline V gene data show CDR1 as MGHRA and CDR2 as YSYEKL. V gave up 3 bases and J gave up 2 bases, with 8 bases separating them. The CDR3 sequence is CASSHSATYEQYF. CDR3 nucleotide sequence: TGCGCCAGCAGCCACAGCGCTACCTACGAGCAGTACTTC.

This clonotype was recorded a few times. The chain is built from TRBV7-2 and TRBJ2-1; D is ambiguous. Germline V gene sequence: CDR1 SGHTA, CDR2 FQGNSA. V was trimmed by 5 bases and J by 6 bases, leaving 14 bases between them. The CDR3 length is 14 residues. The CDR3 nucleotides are TGTGCCAGCAGCCATCAAACACAATTCAATGAGCAGTTCTTC. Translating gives CASSHQTQFNEQFF. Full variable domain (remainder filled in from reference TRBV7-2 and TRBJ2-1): GAGVSQSPSNKVTEKGKDVELRCDPISGHTALYWYRQSLGQGLEFLIYFQGNSAPDKSGLPSDRFSAERTGGSVSTLTIQRTQQEDSAVYLCASSHQTQFNEQFFGPGTRLTVL.

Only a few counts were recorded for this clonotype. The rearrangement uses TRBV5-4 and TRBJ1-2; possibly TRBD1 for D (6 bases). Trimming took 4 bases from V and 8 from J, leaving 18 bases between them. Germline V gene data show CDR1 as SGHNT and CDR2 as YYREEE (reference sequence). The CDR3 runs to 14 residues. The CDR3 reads CASSARGAGGGYTF. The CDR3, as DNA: TGTGCCAGCAGCGCCCGGGGGGCCGGGGGCGGCTACACCTTC.

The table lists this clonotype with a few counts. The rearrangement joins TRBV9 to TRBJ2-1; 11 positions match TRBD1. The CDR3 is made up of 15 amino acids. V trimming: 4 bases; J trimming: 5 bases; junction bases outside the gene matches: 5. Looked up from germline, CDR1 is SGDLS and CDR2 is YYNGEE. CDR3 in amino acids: CASSPGQGVDNEQFF. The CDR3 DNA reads TGTGCCAGCAGCCCGGGACAGGGGGTGGACAATGAGCAGTTCTTC. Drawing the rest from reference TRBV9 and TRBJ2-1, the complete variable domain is DSGVTQTPKHLITATGQRVTLRCSPRSGDLSVYWYQQSLDQGLQFLIQYYNGEERAKGNILERFSAQQFPDLHSELNLSSLELGDSALYFCASSPGQGVDNEQFFGPGTRLTVL.

The CDR3 loop reads CASSLDGGISYNEQFF. The CDR3 nucleotides read TGTGCCAGCAGCTTAGACGGCGGGATCTCCTACAATGAGCAGTTCTTC. The chain links TRBV7-9 to TRBJ2-1; D perhaps matches TRBD2 (6 bases). This CDR3 has 16 amino acids. Germline CDR1 is SEHNR and CDR2 is FQNEAQ (reference sequence). The V end lost 1 base, the J end lost 0 bases, and 10 bases lay between the germline ends.

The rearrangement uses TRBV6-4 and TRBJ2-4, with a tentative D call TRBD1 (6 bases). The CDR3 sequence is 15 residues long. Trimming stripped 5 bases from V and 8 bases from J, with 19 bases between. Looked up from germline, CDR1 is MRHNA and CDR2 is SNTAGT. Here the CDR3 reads CASSLTRDTRDIQYF. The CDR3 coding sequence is TGTGCCAGCAGTTTGACGAGGGACACCAGGGACATTCAGTACTTC.

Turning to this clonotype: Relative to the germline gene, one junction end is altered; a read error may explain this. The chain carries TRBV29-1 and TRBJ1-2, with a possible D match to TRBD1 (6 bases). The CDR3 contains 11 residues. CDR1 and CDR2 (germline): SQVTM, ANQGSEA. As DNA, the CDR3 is TGCAGCGTTGTGGGGGCGCGAGGCTATACCTTC. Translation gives CSVVGARGYTF. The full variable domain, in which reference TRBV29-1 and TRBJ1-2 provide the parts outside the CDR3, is SAVISQKPSRDICQRGTSLTIQCQVDSQVTMMFWYRQQPGQSLTLIATANQGSEATYESGFVIDKFPISRPNLTFSTLTVSNMSPEDSSIYLCSVVGARGYTFGSGTRLTVV.

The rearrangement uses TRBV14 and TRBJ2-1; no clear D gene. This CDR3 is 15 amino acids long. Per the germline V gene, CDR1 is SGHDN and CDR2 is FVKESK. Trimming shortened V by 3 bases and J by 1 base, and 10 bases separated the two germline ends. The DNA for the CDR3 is TGTGCCAGCAGCCATAGGGCCTGGTCCTACAATGAGCAGTTCTTC. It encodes CASSHRAWSYNEQFF. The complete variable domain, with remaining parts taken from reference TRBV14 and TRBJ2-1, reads EAGVTQFPSHSVIEKGQTVTLRCDPISGHDNLYWYRRVMGKEIKFLLHFVKESKQDESGMPNNRFLAERTGGTYSTLKVQPAELEDSGVYFCASSHRAWSYNEQFFGPGTRLTVL.